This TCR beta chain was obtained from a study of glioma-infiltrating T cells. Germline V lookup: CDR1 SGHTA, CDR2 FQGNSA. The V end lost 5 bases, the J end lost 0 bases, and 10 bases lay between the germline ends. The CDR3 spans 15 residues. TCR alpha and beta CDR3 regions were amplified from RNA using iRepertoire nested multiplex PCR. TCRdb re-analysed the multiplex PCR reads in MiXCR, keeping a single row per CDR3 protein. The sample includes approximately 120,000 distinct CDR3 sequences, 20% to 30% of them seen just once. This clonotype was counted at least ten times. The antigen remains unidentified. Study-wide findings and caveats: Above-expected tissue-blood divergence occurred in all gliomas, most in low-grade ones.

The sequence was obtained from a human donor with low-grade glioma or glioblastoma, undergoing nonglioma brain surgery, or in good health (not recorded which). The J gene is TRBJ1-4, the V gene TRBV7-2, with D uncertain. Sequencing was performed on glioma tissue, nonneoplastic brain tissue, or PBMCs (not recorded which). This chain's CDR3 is CASSPGPATNEKLFF. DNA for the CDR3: TGTGCCAGCAGCCCGGGTCCTGCAACTAATGAAAAACTGTTTTTT.